This TCR beta chain was obtained from a study of blood T cell repertoires in COVID-19 (dated by TCRdb to 2018 to 2021). Describing the broader study: Samples covering the acute and convalescent phases of COVID-19 were provided by collaborators in the United States, Italy and Spain. The material from the prospective study consisted of cDNA or gDNA derived from T cells, B-cell-depleted T cells, or PBMCs. The dataset comprised deeply sampled blood TCRbeta repertoires from subjects exposed to, actively infected with, or recovered from COVID-19. The repertoires were made available in a free public database intended to serve as a resource for research on the immune response to SARS-CoV-2. The samples were drawn from the first 160 participants of the ongoing ImmuneRACE study and from some 1,300 subjects provided by 6 global collaborators. A de-identified subject ID, COVID-19 status, age in years and sex were almost always included in the sample metadata. Where available, HLA class I and class II types were taken from metadata supplied by the sample provider and were not determined by assay-based typing. Study-wide findings and limitations: How much clinical and demographic metadata was included differed by source and by participant, and the metadata was provided uncurated.

The collaborating institutions used their own protocols to collect whole blood in K2EDTA tubes. For TCRbeta analysis, collaborator samples were shipped as frozen whole blood, as isolated PBMCs, or as DNA extracted from either sample type. This clone was found many times. Its antigen has not been determined. Base qualities are missing; no much larger clone stands one base away. TCRbeta CDR3 regions were amplified from genomic DNA using the immunoSEQ Assay, a bias-controlled multiplex PCR. The study's own analysis went as follows. The number of nucleated cells in each sample was estimated by amplification of reference gene primers within the assay. To quantify the absolute abundance of each unique TCRbeta CDR3 rearrangement, sequence reads were collapsed and filtered. For each sample, productive Simpson clonality was calculated by taking the square root of Simpson's diversity index across productive rearrangements. Entries here come from immuneACCESS through TCRdb and include only in-frame sequences with V and J called. Some clones fail to appear in such tables; in the studies checked, an unresolved V gene covers under half of the shortfall, and the cause of the remainder is unknown. The V and J calls and clone size come from that table; D and trimming were worked out from the DNA. This sample has 100,000 to 120,000 clones in its table, and 70% to 90% of those were observed once. The biggest ten clones account for less than 3.5% of the sample.

From the cysteine through the phenylalanine, the CDR3 covers 13 amino acids. Just the 39-base CDR3 DNA is kept, in frame starting at base 1. V trim: 8 bases; J trim: 4 bases; unmatched bases: 8. Source material: peripheral blood. This chain is built from TRBV12-3 or TRBV12-4 and TRBJ2-7; 7 central bases correspond to TRBD2. The clonotype was recovered from a middle-aged man with acute or convalescent COVID-19. The CDR3 protein is CASQRGPVYEQYF. The nucleotide sequence is given as TGTGCCAGCCAGCGGGGACCCGTGTACGAGCAGTACTTC.